This T cell receptor beta chain appears in the sequencing data of a study of human T cells and chemical hapten exposure. For the study at large: Readings were taken at 6 days from patch tests that had applied 0.01% DPC to the upper back.

This clonotype occurred a few times. Time point noted: patch test 2, 6 weeks after DPC sensitization. Treatment meaning: therapeutic diphenylcyclopropenone sensitization with weekly scalp DPC. This CDR3 is 13 amino acids long. Trimming cost V 5 bases and J 1 base, with 6 bases left between them. Germline CDR1 and CDR2: KGHSY and FQNENV. TCRdb passed the RACE reads through MiXCR, listing each CDR3 protein once. This table holds tens of thousands of distinct CDR3 sequences, 10% to 13% found once. This specimen was whole blood, taken in connection with sensitization to the hapten diphenylcyclopropenone (DPC). This sequence was found in a woman in her 50s with alopecia areata. Some clones in this sample may be carry-over from other donors' samples. This chain connects TRBV16 to TRBJ1-5, with D perhaps matching TRBD1 (5 bases). The CDR3 spells CASSGGSNQPQHF. In nucleotides, the CDR3 is TGTGCCAGCAGCGGGGGAAGCAATCAGCCCCAGCATTTT.